The clone carrying this T cell receptor (beta chain) was found a few times. The antigen remains undetermined. One end of the junction fails to match germline, which may point to a read error. One entry per CDR3 protein results from TCRdb running MiXCR on the 5' RACE reads. The table lists a few hundred thousand distinct CDR3 sequences, 8% to 9.5% of them singletons. This CDR3 spans 13 amino acids. The germline V gene has CDR1 SEHNR and CDR2 FQNEAQ (reference sequence). The record originates from a study of T cells after yellow fever vaccination. Regarding the study as a whole: The bulk population could contribute abundant contaminating clonotypes to FACS-sorted repertoires. A secondary response was less intense yet reached its peak sooner, at day 5 versus 15.

The genes are TRBV7-9 and TRBJ2-5; the D gene could be TRBD1 or TRBD2 (5 bases each). This material consisted of PBMCs, taken 35 to 50 days after the first yellow fever vaccination. The clonotype originates from a man between 18 and 29 years old who received the YFV17D yellow fever vaccine. CDR3 in DNA: TGTGCCAGCAGACCGGGGCACCAGGAGACCCAGTACTTC. This gives the protein CASRPGHQETQYF.